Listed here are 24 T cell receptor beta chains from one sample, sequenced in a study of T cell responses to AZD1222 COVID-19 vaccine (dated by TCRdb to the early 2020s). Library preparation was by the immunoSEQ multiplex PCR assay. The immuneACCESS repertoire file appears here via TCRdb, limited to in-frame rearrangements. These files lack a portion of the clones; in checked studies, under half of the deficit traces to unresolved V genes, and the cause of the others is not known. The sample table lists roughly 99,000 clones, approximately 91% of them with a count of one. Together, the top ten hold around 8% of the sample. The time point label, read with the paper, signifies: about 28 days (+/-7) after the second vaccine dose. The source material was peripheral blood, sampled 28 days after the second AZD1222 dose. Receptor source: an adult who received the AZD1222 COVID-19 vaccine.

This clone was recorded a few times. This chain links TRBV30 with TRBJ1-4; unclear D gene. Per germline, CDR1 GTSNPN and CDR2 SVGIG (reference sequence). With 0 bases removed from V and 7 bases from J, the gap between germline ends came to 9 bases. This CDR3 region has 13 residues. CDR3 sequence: CAWSVLASEKLFF. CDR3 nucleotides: TGTGCCTGGAGTGTACTGGCCTCTGAAAAACTGTTTTTT.

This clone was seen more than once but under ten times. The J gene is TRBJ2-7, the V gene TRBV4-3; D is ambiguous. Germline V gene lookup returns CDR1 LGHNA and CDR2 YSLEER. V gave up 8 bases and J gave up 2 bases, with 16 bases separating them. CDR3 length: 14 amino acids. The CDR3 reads CASSRGPGPYEQYF. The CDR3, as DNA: TGCGCCAGCTCCCGCGGCCCTGGGCCCTACGAGCAGTACTTC.

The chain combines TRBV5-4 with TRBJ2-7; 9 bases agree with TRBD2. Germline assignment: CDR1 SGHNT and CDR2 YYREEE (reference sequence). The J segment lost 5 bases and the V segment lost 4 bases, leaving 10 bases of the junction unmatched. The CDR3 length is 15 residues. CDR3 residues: CASSSFSGTSHEQYF. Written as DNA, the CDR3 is TGTGCCAGCAGCAGCTTTTCCGGGACTAGCCACGAGCAGTACTTC.

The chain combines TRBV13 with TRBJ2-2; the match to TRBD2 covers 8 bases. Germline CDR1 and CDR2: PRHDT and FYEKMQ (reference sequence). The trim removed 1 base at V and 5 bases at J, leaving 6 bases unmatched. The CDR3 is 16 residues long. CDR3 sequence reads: CASSLEAGVTTGELFF. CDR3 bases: TGTGCCAGCAGCTTAGAAGCGGGAGTTACGACCGGGGAGCTGTTTTTT. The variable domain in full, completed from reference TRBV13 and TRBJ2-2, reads AAGVIQSPRHLIKEKRETATLKCYPIPRHDTVYWYQQGPGQDPQFLISFYEKMQSDKGSIPDRFSAQQFSDYHSELNMSSLELGDSALYFCASSLEAGVTTGELFFGEGSRLTVL.

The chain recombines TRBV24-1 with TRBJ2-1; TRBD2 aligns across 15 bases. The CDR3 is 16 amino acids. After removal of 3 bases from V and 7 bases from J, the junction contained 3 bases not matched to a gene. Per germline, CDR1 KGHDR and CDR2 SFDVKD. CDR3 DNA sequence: TGTGCCACCAGTGATGGACTAGCGGGAGGGAGGAATGAGCAGTTCTTC. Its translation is CATSDGLAGGRNEQFF.

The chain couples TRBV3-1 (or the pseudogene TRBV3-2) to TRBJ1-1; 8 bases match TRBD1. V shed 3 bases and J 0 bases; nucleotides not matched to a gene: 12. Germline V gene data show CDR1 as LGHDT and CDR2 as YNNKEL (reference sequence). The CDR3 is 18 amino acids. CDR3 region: CASSHPLSTGQVNTEAFF. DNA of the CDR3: TGTGCCAGCAGCCACCCCTTATCCACGGGACAGGTGAACACTGAAGCTTTCTTT.

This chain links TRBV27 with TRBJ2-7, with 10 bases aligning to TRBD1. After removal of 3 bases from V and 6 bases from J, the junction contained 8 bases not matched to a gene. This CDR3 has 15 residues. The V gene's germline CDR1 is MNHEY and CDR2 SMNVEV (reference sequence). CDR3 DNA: TGTGCCAGCAGTTTTTCCGGGACAGGGGCTCGCGAGCAGTACTTC. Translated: CASSFSGTGAREQYF.

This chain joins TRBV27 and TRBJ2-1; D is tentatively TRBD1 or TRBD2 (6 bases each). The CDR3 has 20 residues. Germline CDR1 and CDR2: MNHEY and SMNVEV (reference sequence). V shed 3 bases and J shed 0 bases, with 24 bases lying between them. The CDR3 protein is CASSFSSPGEGGGSYNEQFF. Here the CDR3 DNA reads TGTGCCAGCAGTTTCTCCTCCCCTGGAGAGGGGGGCGGCTCCTACAATGAGCAGTTCTTC.

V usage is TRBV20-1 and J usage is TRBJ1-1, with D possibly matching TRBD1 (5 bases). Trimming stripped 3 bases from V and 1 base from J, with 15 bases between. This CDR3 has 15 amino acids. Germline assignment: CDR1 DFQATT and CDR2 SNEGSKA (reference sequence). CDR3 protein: CSASSQGNWNTEAFF. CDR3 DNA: TGCAGTGCTAGTTCCCAGGGTAATTGGAACACTGAAGCTTTCTTT.

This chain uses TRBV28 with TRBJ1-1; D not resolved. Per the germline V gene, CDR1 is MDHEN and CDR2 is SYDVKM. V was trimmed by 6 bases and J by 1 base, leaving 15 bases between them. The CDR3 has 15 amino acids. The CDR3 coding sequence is TGTGCCAGCAGCTTAGCAAGCTCAGGGAACACTGAAGCTTTCTTT. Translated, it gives CASSLASSGNTEAFF.

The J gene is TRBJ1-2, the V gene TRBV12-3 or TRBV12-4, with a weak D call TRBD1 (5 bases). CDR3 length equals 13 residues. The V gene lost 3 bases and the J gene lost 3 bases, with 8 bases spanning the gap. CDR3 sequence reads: CASSFRDHYGYTF. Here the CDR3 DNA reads TGTGCCAGCAGTTTCAGGGATCACTATGGCTACACCTTC.

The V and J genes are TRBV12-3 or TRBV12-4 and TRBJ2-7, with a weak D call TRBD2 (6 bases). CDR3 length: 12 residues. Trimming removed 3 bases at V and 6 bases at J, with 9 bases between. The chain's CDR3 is CASSFSGGEQYF. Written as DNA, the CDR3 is TGTGCCAGCAGTTTTTCCGGGGGCGAGCAGTACTTC.

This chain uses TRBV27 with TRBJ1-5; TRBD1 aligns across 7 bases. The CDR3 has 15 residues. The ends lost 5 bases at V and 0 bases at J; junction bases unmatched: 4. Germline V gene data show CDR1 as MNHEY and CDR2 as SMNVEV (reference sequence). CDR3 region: CASSQQGYSNQPQHF. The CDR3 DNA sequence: TGTGCCAGCAGTCAACAGGGGTATAGCAATCAGCCCCAGCATTTT.

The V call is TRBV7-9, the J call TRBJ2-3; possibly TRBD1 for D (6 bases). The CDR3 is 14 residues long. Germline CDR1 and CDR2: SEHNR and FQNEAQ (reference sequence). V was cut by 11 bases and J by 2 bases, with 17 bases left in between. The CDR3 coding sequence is TGTGCCTCCGGCTTAGGGGGAGCCACAGATACGCAGTATTTT. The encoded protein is CASGLGGATDTQYF.

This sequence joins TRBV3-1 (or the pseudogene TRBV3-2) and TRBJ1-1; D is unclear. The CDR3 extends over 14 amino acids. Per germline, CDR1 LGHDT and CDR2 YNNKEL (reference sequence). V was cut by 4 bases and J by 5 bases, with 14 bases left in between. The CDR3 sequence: CASSPIASRTEAFF. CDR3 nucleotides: TGTGCCAGCAGCCCCATCGCTAGTAGGACTGAAGCTTTCTTT.

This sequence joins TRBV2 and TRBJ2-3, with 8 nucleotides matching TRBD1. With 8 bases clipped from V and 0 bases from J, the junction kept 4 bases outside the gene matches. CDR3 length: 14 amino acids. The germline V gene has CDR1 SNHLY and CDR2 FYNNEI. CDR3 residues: CASHDRGSTDTQYF. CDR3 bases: TGTGCCAGCCACGACAGGGGCAGCACAGATACGCAGTATTTT. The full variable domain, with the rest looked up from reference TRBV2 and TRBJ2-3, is EPEVTQTPSHQVTQMGQEVILRCVPISNHLYFYWYRQILGQKVEFLVSFYNNEISEKSEIFDDQFSVERPDGSNFTLKIRSTKLEDSAMYFCASHDRGSTDTQYFGPGTRLTVL.

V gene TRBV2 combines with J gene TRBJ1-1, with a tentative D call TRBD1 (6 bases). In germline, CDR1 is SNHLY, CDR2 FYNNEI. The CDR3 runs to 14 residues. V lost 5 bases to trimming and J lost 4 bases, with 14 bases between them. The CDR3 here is CASSYRVIGTEAFF. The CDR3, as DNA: TGTGCCAGCAGTTACAGGGTAATCGGCACTGAAGCTTTCTTT.

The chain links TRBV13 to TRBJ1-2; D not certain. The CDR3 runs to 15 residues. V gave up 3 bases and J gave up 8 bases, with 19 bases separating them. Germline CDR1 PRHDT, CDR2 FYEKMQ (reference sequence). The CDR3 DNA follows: TGTGCCAGCAGCTTTCGGACTCATATCATAGGGGGCTACACCTTC. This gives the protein CASSFRTHIIGGYTF.

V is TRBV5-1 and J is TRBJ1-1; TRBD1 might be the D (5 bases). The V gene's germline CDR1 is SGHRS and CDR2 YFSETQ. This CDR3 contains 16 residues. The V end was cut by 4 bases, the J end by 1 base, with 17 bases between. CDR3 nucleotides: TGCGCCAGCAGCCCTCGACAGCCGGGCGAGAACACTGAAGCTTTCTTT. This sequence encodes CASSPRQPGENTEAFF.

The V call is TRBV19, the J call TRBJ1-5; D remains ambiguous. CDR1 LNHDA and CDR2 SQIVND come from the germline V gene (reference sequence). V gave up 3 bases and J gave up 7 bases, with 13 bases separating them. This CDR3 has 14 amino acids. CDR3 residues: CASSILMGGQPQHF. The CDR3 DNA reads TGTGCCAGTAGTATTTTAATGGGTGGGCAGCCCCAGCATTTT.

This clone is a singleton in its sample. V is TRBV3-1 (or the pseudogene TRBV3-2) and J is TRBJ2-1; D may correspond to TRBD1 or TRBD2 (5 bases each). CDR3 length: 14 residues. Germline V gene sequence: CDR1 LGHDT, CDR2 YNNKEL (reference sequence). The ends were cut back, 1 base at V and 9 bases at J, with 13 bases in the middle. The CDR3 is CASSQGGTSGEQFF. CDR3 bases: TGTGCCAGCAGCCAAGGTGGGACCTCTGGTGAGCAGTTCTTC.

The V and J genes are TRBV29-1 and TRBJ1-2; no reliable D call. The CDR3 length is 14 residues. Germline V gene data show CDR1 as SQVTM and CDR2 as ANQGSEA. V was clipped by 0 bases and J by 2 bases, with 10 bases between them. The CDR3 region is CSVEDPSSNYGYTF. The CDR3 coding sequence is TGCAGCGTTGAAGATCCGTCGTCAAACTATGGCTACACCTTC.

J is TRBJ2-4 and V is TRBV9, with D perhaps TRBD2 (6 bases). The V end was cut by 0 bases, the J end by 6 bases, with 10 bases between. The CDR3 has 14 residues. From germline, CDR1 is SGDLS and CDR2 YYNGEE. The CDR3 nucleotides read TGTGCCAGCAGCGTAGCTAGCGTGGGAAACATTCAGTACTTC. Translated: CASSVASVGNIQYF.

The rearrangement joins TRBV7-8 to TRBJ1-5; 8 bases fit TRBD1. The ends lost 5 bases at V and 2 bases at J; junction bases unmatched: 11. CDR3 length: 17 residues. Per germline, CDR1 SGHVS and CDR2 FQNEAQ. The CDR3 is CASSTSPRGPGNQPQHF. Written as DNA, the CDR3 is TGTGCCAGCAGCACCTCCCCCAGGGGGCCCGGCAATCAGCCCCAGCATTTT.